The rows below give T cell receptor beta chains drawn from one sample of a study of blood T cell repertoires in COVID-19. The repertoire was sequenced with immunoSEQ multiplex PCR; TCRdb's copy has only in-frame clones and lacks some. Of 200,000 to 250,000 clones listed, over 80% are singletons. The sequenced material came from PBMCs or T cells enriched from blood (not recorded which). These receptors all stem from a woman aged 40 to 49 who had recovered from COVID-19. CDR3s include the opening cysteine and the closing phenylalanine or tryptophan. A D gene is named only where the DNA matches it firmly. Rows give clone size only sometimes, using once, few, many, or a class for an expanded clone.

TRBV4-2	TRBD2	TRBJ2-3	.	TGTGCCAGCAGCCAAGGAAGGGCGGGAGAGGATACGCAGTATTTT	CASSQGRAGEDTQYF
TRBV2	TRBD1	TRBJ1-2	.	TGTGCCAGCAGTGATGAGGGACAGGGCTCGGGTGGCTACACCTTC	CASSDEGQGSGGYTF
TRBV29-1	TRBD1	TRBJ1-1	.	TGCAGCGTTGAGGGACAGGGGGTTAGAGCTTTCTTT	CSVEGQGVRAFF
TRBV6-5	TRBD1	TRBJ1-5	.	TGTGCCAGCAGCTCTCCTAGACAGGGGGATCAGCCCCAGCATTTT	CASSSPRQGDQPQHF
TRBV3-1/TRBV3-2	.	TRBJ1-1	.	TGTGCCAGCAGCCAAGATCGCGGCTTAGGGGGCACTGAAGCTTTCTTT	CASSQDRGLGGTEAFF
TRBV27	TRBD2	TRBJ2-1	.	TGTGCCAGCAGTCATCCCGCTAGCGGGAGTCGCAATGAGCAGTTCTTC	CASSHPASGSRNEQFF
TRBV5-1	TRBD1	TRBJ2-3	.	TGCGCCAGCAGCGTGGGACAGGGCACAGATACGCAGTATTTT	CASSVGQGTDTQYF
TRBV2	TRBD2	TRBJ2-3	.	TGTGCCAGCAGTTCTCACCCTACGGGAGGGACGGATACGCAGTATTTT	CASSSHPTGGTDTQYF
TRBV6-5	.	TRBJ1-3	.	TGTGCCAGCAGGGGAGGCGGCCTCTCTGGAAACACCATATATTTT	CASRGGGLSGNTIYF
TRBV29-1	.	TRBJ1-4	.	TGCAGCGGGAGTCCTGGGCAGGGAGGAAAACTGTTTTTT	CSGSPGQGGKLFF
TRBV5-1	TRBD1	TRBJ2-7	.	TGCGCCAGCAGCTTCGGGACAGTGAACTCCTACGAGCAGTACTTC	CASSFGTVNSYEQYF
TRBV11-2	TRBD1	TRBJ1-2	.	TGTGCCAGCAGCGAGGGACAGAGCTATGGCTACACCTTC	CASSEGQSYGYTF
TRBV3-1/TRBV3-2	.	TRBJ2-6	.	TGTGCCAGCAGCCCTAATTCCGCTGGGGCCAACGTCCTGACTTTC	CASSPNSAGANVLTF
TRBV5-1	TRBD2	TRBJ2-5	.	TGCGCCAGCAGCGATCTCGTGGTTAGCGGGAGGGGAGAGACCCAGTACTTC	CASSDLVVSGRGETQYF
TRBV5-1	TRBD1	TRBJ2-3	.	TGCGCCAGCAGCTTGGAGGACAGGGGGCCTCCAGATACGCAGTATTTT	CASSLEDRGPPDTQYF
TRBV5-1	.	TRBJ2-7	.	TGCGCCAGCAGCTTGGGGCTAGCGTACTCCTACGAGCAGTACTTC	CASSLGLAYSYEQYF
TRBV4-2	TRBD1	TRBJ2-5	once	TGTGCCAGCAGCCAAGGACAGGGAGAAGGAGAGACCCAGTACTTC	CASSQGQGEGETQYF
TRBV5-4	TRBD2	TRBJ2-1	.	TGTGCCAGCAGCCAGCGGGACCGCTCCTACAATGAGCAGTTCTTC	CASSQRDRSYNEQFF
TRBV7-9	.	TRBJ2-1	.	TGTGCCAGCAGCTTAGTAGACAATGAGCAGTTCTTC	CASSLVDNEQFF
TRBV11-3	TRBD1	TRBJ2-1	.	TGTGCCAGCAGCGCCGAGGGGGCAGGGAACTACAATGAGCAGTTCTTC	CASSAEGAGNYNEQFF
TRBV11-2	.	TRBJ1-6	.	TGTGCCAGCAGCCCTATAGTCGGGGTCTCGTCCTATAATTCACCCCTCCACTTT	CASSPIVGVSSYNSPLHF
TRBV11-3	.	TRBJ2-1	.	TGTGCCAGCAGCCCACGGGCAGGGCTAGGGCAGTTCTTC	CASSPRAGLGQFF
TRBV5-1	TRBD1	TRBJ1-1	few	TGCGCCAGCTCTCGACAGGGAATTGACACTGAAGCTTTCTTT	CASSRQGIDTEAFF
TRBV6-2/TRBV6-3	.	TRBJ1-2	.	TGTGCCAGCAGTTACGCAACTCCTAGATTATATGGCTACACCTTC	CASSYATPRLYGYTF
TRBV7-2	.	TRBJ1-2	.	TGTGCCAGCACCTTCACTGGTATGACAGGCGGCTATGGCTACACCTTC	CASTFTGMTGGYGYTF